This T cell receptor beta chain was sequenced in a study of blood T cell repertoires in COVID-19. As handled by the study authors: Nucleated cell counts were estimated from reference gene primer amplification. TCRdb's copy holds only in-frame clones and misses some; the assay was immunoSEQ multiplex PCR. D and trimming were read from the DNA, whereas the V and J calls and clone size are those reported in that table. This table holds 31,000 or so clones, around 85% found once. This clonotype was obtained from a human donor in a cohort sampled during active COVID-19. Sample: peripheral blood.

CDR3 region: CASSLSFVSAPLHF. CDR3 nucleotide sequence: TGTGCCAGCAGTTTGTCCTTTGTTTCTGCACCCCTCCACTTT. The V gene is TRBV28, the J gene TRBJ1-6; D unresolved. CDR3 length: 14 amino acids. Per germline, CDR1 MDHEN and CDR2 SYDVKM. V was clipped by 3 bases and J by 11 bases, with 14 bases between them.